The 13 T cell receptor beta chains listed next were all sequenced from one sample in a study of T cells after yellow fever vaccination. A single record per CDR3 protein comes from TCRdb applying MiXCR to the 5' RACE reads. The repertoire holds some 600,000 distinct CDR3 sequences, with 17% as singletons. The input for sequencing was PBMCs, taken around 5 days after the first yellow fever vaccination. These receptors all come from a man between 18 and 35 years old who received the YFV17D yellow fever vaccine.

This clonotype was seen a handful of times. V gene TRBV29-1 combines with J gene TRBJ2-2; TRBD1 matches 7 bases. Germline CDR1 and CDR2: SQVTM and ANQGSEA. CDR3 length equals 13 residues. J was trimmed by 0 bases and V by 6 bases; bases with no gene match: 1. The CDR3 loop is CSVDRANTGELFF. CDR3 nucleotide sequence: TGCAGCGTAGACAGGGCGAACACCGGGGAGCTGTTTTTT.

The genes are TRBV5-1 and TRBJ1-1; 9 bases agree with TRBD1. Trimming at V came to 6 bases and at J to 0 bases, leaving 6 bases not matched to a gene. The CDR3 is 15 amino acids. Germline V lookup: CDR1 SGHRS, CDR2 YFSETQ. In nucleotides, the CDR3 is TGCGCCAGCAAAGCGACAGGGGGGATGAACACTGAAGCTTTCTTT. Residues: CASKATGGMNTEAFF.

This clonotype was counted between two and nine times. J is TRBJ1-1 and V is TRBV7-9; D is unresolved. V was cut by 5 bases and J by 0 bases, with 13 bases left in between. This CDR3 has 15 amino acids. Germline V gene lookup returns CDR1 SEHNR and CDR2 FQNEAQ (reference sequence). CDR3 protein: CASSLGTAMNTEAFF. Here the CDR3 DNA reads TGTGCCAGCAGCCTGGGAACAGCCATGAACACTGAAGCTTTCTTT.

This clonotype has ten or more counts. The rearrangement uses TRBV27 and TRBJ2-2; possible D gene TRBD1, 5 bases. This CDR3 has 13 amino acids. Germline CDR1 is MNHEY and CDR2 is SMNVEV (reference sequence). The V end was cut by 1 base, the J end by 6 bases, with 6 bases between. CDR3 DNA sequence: TGTGCCAGCAGTTTATTAGGGGCCGGGGAGCTGTTTTTT. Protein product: CASSLLGAGELFF.

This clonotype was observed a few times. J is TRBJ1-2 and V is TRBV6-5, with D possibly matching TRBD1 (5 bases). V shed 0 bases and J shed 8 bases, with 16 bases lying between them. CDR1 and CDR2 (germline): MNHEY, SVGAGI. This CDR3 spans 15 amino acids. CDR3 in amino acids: CASSYSGQGLIGYTF. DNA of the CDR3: TGTGCCAGCAGTTACTCGGGGCAGGGTCTGATAGGCTACACCTTC.

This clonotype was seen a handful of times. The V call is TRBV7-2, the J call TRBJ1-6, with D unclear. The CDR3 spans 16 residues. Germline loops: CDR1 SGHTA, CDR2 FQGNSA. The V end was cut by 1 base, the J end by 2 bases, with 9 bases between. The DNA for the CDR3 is TGTGCCAGCAGCTTAGAGATGGGGACCTATAATTCACCCCTCCACTTT. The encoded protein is CASSLEMGTYNSPLHF.

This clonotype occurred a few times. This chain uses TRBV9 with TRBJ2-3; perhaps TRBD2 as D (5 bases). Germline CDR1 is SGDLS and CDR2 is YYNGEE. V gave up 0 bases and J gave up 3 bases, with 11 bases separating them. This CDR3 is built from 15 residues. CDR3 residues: CASSVGGSGTDTQYF. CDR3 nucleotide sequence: TGTGCCAGCAGCGTAGGTGGGAGTGGGACAGATACGCAGTATTTT. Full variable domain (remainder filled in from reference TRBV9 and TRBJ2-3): DSGVTQTPKHLITATGQRVTLRCSPRSGDLSVYWYQQSLDQGLQFLIQYYNGEERAKGNILERFSAQQFPDLHSELNLSSLELGDSALYFCASSVGGSGTDTQYFGPGTRLTVL.

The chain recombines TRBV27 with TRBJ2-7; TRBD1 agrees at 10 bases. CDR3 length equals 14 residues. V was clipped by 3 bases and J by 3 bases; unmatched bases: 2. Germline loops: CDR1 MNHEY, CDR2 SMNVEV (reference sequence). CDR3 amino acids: CASSFGTGVYEQYF. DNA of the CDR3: TGTGCCAGCAGTTTCGGGACAGGGGTCTACGAGCAGTACTTC.

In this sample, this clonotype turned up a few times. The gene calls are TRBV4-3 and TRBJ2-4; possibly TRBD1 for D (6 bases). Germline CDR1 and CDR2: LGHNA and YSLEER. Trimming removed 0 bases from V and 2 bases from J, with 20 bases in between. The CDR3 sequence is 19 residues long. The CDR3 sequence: CASSQDRDKARGTKNIQYF. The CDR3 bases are TGCGCCAGCAGCCAAGATAGGGACAAGGCGAGGGGGACCAAAAACATTCAGTACTTC.

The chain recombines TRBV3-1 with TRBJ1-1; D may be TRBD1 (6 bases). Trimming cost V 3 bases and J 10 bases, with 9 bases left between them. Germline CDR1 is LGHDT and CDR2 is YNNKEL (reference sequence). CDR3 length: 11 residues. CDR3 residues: CASSQTGAAFF. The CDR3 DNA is TGTGCCAGCAGCCAGACAGGAGCAGCTTTCTTT.

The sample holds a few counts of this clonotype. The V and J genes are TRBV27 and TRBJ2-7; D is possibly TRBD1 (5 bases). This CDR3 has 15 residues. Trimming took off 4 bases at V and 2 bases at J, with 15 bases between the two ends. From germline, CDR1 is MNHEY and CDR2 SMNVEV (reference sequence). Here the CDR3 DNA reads TGTGCCAGCAGTTGGGGAACAGGACCCACCTACGAGCAGTACTTC. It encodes CASSWGTGPTYEQYF.

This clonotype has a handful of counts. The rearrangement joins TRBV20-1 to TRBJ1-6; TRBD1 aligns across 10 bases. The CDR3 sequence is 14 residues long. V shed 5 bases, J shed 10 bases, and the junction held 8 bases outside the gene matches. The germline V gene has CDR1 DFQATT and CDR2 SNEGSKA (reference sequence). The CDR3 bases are TGCAGTGCTGGCCGGGACAGGGGTGGATCACCCCTCCACTTT. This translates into CSAGRDRGGSPLHF.

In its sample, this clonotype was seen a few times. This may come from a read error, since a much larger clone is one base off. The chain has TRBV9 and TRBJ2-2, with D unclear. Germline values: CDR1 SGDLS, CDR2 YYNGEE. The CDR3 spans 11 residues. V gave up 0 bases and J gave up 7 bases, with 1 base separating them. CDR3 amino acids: CASSVGGELFF. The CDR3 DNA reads TGTGCCAGCAGCGTAGGCGGGGAGCTGTTTTTT.